This T cell receptor (beta chain) originates from a study of cytomegalovirus exposure and HLA in healthy donors. Study results and caveats: Later examination showed HLA-associated TCR beta chains had greater clonal expansion than equally common others. Overall, about 160 TCR beta chains were annotated as cytomegalovirus-associated.

The study ran its PCR with 60 Vbeta and 13 Jbeta primers. Clones were sequenced by immunoSEQ multiplex PCR, and TCRdb holds only the in-frame ones, with some missing. This table holds fewer than 150,000 clones. Deletions cut 5 bases from V and 8 bases from J, with 15 bases between. CDR1 is SGHTA, CDR2 FQGTGA, per germline. This CDR3 region has 13 residues. About this clone: The antigen is undetermined.

Material for sequencing was PBMCs. The chain joins TRBV7-3 to TRBJ1-2; the D gene is possibly TRBD1 (6 bases). This clonotype was obtained from a man in his forties in good health and CMV-seronegative. As DNA, the CDR3 is TGTGCCAGCAGCGCAGGGGCAACTGGGGGCTACACCTTC. This gives the protein CASSAGATGGYTF.